These T cell receptor beta chains were read from a single sample in a study of OX40 agonist ivuxolimab in advanced cancers. Produced via immunoSEQ multiplex PCR; TCRdb's table is partial and in-frame only. The sample contains just over 95,000 clones, approximately 85% of which appear only once. The sequencing used CD4+ or CD8+ T cells sorted from blood, collected in a trial of the OX40 agonist ivuxolimab. The receptors derive from an adult with an advanced solid tumor such as melanoma, head and neck, liver or kidney cancer. CDR3s include the opening cysteine and the closing phenylalanine or tryptophan. The D gene is left open where the match is weak. Clone size is not always given. Where it is, it says once, few, many or a class for expanded clones.

TRBJ2-3,.,.,15,TRBV19,TGTGCCAGTAGTCAGCCGGGACCGACCACAGATACGCAGTATTTT,CASSQPGPTTDTQYF
TRBJ2-2,TRBD2,few,14,TRBV2,TGTGCCAGCAGGCGGGAGGCCAACACCGGGGAGCTGTTTTTT,CASRREANTGELFF
TRBJ2-3,.,.,18,TRBV21-1,TGTGCCAGCAGCAAAAGCCTAGGGGGACTAGCCCTCCGGCGGACGCAGTATTTT,CASSKSLGGLALRRTQYF
TRBJ2-4,.,.,16,TRBV5-4,TGTGCCAGCAGAGACAGCGCGATGGGAGCCAAAAACATTCAGTACTTC,CASRDSAMGAKNIQYF
TRBJ1-5,.,once,14,TRBV2,TGTGCCAGCAGGAAGCGGCAGGTTGGGCAGCCCCAGCATTTT,CASRKRQVGQPQHF
TRBJ1-1,.,.,14,TRBV2,TGTGCCAGCAGTTATACAGGGAGCGACACTGAAGCTTTCTTT,CASSYTGSDTEAFF
TRBJ2-1,.,.,15,TRBV4-3,TGCGCCAGCAGCCAAGAACCCGGTAGCAACCATGAGCAGTTCTTC,CASSQEPGSNHEQFF
TRBJ1-1,.,.,12,TRBV10-3,TGTGCCATCAGTGAAACGTTCGGAGGAGCTTTCTTT,CAISETFGGAFF
TRBJ2-7,TRBD1,.,14,TRBV5-5,TGTGCCAGCAGCGATGTCACCAGGGGGTACGAGCAGTACTTC,CASSDVTRGYEQYF
TRBJ1-2,.,once,12,TRBV7-9,TGTGCCAGCACGGGCCCTAACTATGGCTACACCTTC,CASTGPNYGYTF
TRBJ2-7,TRBD2,.,17,TRBV28,TGTGCCAGCAGTTTAATGTCTAGCGGGCCCGGGTTCCACGAGCAGTACTTC,CASSLMSSGPGFHEQYF
TRBJ2-2,.,.,18,TRBV7-8,TGTGCCAGCAGAAGAAACCTCTTACGAGGATCGAACACCGGGGAGCTGTTTTTT,CASRRNLLRGSNTGELFF
TRBJ2-2,.,once,12,TRBV27,TGTGCCAGCAGTCTCCTCACCGGGGAGCTGTTTTTT,CASSLLTGELFF
TRBJ2-7,.,.,13,TRBV6-6,TGTGCCAGCAGTAGGGTTGGGAACTACGAGCAGTACTTC,CASSRVGNYEQYF
TRBJ1-4,TRBD1,.,15,TRBV11-2,TGTGCCAGCCAGGGGGTACAGGGGGCGAATGAAAAACTGTTTTTT,CASQGVQGANEKLFF
TRBJ2-1,.,.,14,TRBV5-4,TGTGCCAGCAGCTTAAGCGGCAGGCAGAATGAGCAGTTCTTC,CASSLSGRQNEQFF
TRBJ2-7,.,.,13,TRBV19,TGTGCCAGTAGTCCGGGCCCGGTGGGCGAGCAGTACTTC,CASSPGPVGEQYF
TRBJ1-2,.,.,13,TRBV28,TGTGCCAGCAGTTTAGAGTCTCTTTATGGCTACACCTTC,CASSLESLYGYTF
TRBJ1-4,.,.,15,TRBV18,TGTGCCAGCTCACCCCGGCCCGAAGCTAATGAAAAACTGTTTTTT,CASSPRPEANEKLFF
TRBJ2-7,TRBD2,.,14,TRBV28,TGTGCCAGCACCAACATGGGAGGGCGGGGCGAGCAGTACTTC,CASTNMGGRGEQYF
TRBJ2-1,TRBD1,.,14,TRBV7-2,TGTGCCAGCAGCTTTGTGACAGGGGAGAATGAGCAGTTCTTC,CASSFVTGENEQFF
TRBJ2-7,TRBD1,.,14,TRBV5-1,TGCGCCAGCAGTTGGACGGGACAGGGTTCCGAGCAGTACTTC,CASSWTGQGSEQYF
TRBJ2-1,.,few,15,TRBV6-6,TGTGCCAGCGGTGGAGAGGGTAGTCAATACAATGAGCAGTTCTTC,CASGGEGSQYNEQFF
TRBJ2-1,TRBD1,.,14,TRBV6-6,TGTGCCAGCAGTCGACAGGGGGCCCTCAATGAGCAGTTCTTC,CASSRQGALNEQFF
TRBJ1-2,TRBD1,.,17,TRBV19,TGTGCCAGTAGCATCTCAGGGGGCGACTATTGGCACTATGGCTACACCTTC,CASSISGGDYWHYGYTF
TRBJ2-3,TRBD2,.,13,TRBV11-2,TGTGCCAGCAGCTCGGGACTAGAAGATACGCAGTATTTT,CASSSGLEDTQYF